The 18 T cell receptor beta chains given below trace back to one sample, sequenced in a study of CD4 T cells in relation to SARS-CoV-2 and coronaviruses. CD4+ T cells from unexposed donors were obtained before the COVID-19 pandemic (2011-2018). Some clones are missing from TCRdb's copy, which holds only in-frame ones; the method was immunoSEQ multiplex PCR. The sample has tens of thousands of clones; over 90% are singletons. Input material: naive CD4+ T cells from PBMCs. Subset specified: naive CD4+ T cells isolated by negative enrichment. The receptors were gathered from a human donor in good health.

The chain recombines TRBV6-2 or TRBV6-3 with TRBJ1-2; D gene uncertain. CDR3 length: 14 residues. Germline values: CDR1 MNHEY, CDR2 SVGEGT. Trimming stripped 4 bases from V and 8 bases from J, with 17 bases between. The CDR3 region has the DNA TGTGCCAGCAGTTCTCCGAGTGTGAACGGGGGCTACACCTTC. Protein sequence: CASSSPSVNGGYTF.

This clone was seen once. The chain joins TRBV28 to TRBJ1-2; D remains ambiguous. The CDR3 is 16 residues long. Trimming left V 5 bases short and J 5 bases short, with 21 bases between. From germline, CDR1 is MDHEN and CDR2 SYDVKM. CDR3 bases: TGTGCCAGCAGTCTCCCCAACGGCGTCGGCCGGTATGGCTACACCTTC. This codes for CASSLPNGVGRYGYTF.

This clone has just one count. Mismatch with germline at one junction end may stem from a read error. The chain joins TRBV5-1 to TRBJ1-6; 7 nucleotides agree with TRBD1. Germline lookup yields CDR1 SGHRS and CDR2 YFSETQ. CDR3 length: 14 amino acids. For the CDR3, the DNA is TGCGCCAGCACCTTGACAGGGAATAATTCACCCCTCCACTTT. It yields the protein CASTLTGNNSPLHF. The full variable domain, its missing parts supplied by reference TRBV5-1 and TRBJ1-6, is KAGVTQTPRYLIKTRGQQVTLSCSPISGHRSVSWYQQTPGQGLQFLFEYFSETQRNKGNFPGRFSGRQFSNSRSEMNVSTLELGDSALYLCASTLTGNNSPLHFGNGTRLTVT.

This rearrangement joins TRBV28 to TRBJ1-4; 7 positions match TRBD1. Trimming cost V 4 bases and J 6 bases; bases outside gene matches: 8. Germline-derived CDR1 and CDR2 are MDHEN and SYDVKM. The CDR3 extends over 15 amino acids. The CDR3 nucleotides read TGTGCCAGCAGTTCAAGGGGGCTGGTAGATGAAAAACTGTTTTTT. This codes for CASSSRGLVDEKLFF.

V usage is TRBV6-5 and J usage is TRBJ1-3; unclear D gene. The CDR3 has 15 amino acids. Trimming cost V 5 bases and J 0 bases, with 11 bases left between them. Per germline, CDR1 MNHEY and CDR2 SVGAGI. DNA of the CDR3: TGTGCCAGCAGTCTCTCACGGTACTCTGGAAACACCATATATTTT. Protein product: CASSLSRYSGNTIYF.

The chain joins TRBV25-1 to TRBJ2-5; D remains unclear. The germline gives CDR1 MGHDK, CDR2 SYGVNS. The CDR3 is 11 residues long. V dropped 2 bases and J dropped 4 bases, with 2 bases sitting between them. In nucleotides, the CDR3 is TGTGCCAGCAGTGAAGCAGAGACCCAGTACTTC. Amino acids: CASSEAETQYF.

This chain links TRBV2 with TRBJ1-3; D uncertain. Germline CDR1 is SNHLY and CDR2 is FYNNEI. The V and J ends lost 6 bases and 8 bases respectively, with 17 bases between them. This CDR3 has 14 residues. This CDR3 is CASRSDGALDTIYF. The CDR3 region has the DNA TGTGCCAGCAGATCGGACGGCGCCTTGGACACCATATATTTT. Variable domain in full (rest from reference TRBV2 and TRBJ1-3): EPEVTQTPSHQVTQMGQEVILRCVPISNHLYFYWYRQILGQKVEFLVSFYNNEISEKSEIFDDQFSVERPDGSNFTLKIRSTKLEDSAMYFCASRSDGALDTIYFGEGSWLTVV.

CDR3 protein: CASTMGPGGTYNEQFF. In DNA form, the CDR3 reads TGTGCCAGCACCATGGGGCCCGGGGGGACCTACAATGAGCAGTTCTTC. This chain joins TRBV7-8 and TRBJ2-1, with 7 bases aligning to TRBD2. The V gene's germline CDR1 is SGHVS and CDR2 FQNEAQ. This CDR3 comprises 16 residues. V trimming: 7 bases; J trimming: 2 bases; junction bases outside the gene matches: 11.

The V and J genes are TRBV12-3 or TRBV12-4 and TRBJ1-1; D might be TRBD1 (6 bases). V was cut by 10 bases and J by 1 base, with 13 bases left in between. The CDR3 is made up of 13 amino acids. The DNA of the CDR3 is TGTGCCACCCTGAGGGGGGCGAACACTGAAGCTTTCTTT. Amino acids: CATLRGANTEAFF.

CDR3 amino acids: CASSQFSGNTIYF. In DNA, the CDR3 is TGTGCCAGCAGCCAATTTTCCGGAAACACCATATATTTT. This sequence joins TRBV7-9 and TRBJ1-3; D gene uncertain. There are 13 residues in the CDR3. Trimming left V 5 bases short and J 4 bases short, with 9 bases between. Germline CDR1 reads SEHNR; CDR2 reads FQNEAQ (reference sequence).

As DNA, the CDR3 is TGCGCCAGCAGTGAGTCTGGCAGTTCTGACATTCAGTACTTC. Translated, it gives CASSESGSSDIQYF. V gene TRBV10-1 combines with J gene TRBJ2-4, with D hard to call. From germline, CDR1 is WNHNN and CDR2 SYGVQD (reference sequence). The V end was cut by 0 bases, the J end by 8 bases, with 11 bases between. The CDR3 sequence is 14 residues long.

V and J are TRBV5-4 and TRBJ1-4; D possibly corresponds to TRBD1 (5 bases). V was trimmed by 0 bases and J by 5 bases, leaving 8 bases between them. The CDR3 covers 14 residues. Germline-derived CDR1 and CDR2 are SGHNT and YYREEE (reference sequence). The CDR3 region is CASSLGQNNEKLFF. As DNA, the CDR3 is TGTGCCAGCAGCTTGGGACAGAACAATGAAAAACTGTTTTTT.

The V gene is TRBV5-5, the J gene TRBJ1-4; TRBD1 might be the D (6 bases). This CDR3 is 16 amino acids long. Germline CDR1 reads SGHKS; CDR2 reads YYEKEE (reference sequence). V lost 0 bases and J 4 bases, leaving 13 bases between the germline ends. The CDR3 DNA is TGTGCCAGCAGCTTGGTGGGGACATTCCATAATGAAAAACTGTTTTTT. Protein sequence: CASSLVGTFHNEKLFF. The variable domain in full, completed from reference TRBV5-5 and TRBJ1-4, reads DAGVTQSPTHLIKTRGQQVTLRCSPISGHKSVSWYQQVLGQGPQFIFQYYEKEERGRGNFPDRFSARQFPNYSSELNVNALLLGDSALYLCASSLVGTFHNEKLFFGSGTQLSVL.

The chain has TRBV2 and TRBJ1-1; no definite D call. CDR3 length equals 13 residues. The V gene's germline CDR1 is SNHLY and CDR2 FYNNEI. Deletions cut 5 bases from V and 0 bases from J, with 7 bases between. The CDR3 spells CASSLQLNTEAFF. DNA of the CDR3: TGTGCCAGCAGTCTACAACTGAACACTGAAGCTTTCTTT.

In its sample, this clone was seen once. The rearrangement links TRBV9 to TRBJ1-1, with 8 bases identical to TRBD1. With 1 base clipped from V and 4 bases from J, the junction kept 9 bases outside the gene matches. Germline V gene lookup returns CDR1 SGDLS and CDR2 YYNGEE. CDR3 length: 16 residues. The CDR3 is CASSVSINTGGTEAFF. The CDR3 DNA reads TGTGCCAGCAGCGTATCTATCAATACAGGGGGCACTGAAGCTTTCTTT.

The chain employs TRBV28 and TRBJ2-7; 10 bases are a match to TRBD1. Germline lookup yields CDR1 MDHEN and CDR2 SYDVKM. This CDR3 region has 14 residues. The V and J ends lost 6 bases and 3 bases, in that order; junction bases with no gene match: 5. The CDR3 loop reads CASSLDRGLYEQYF. As DNA, the CDR3 is TGTGCCAGCAGCCTCGACAGGGGGCTCTACGAGCAGTACTTC.

The chain combines TRBV28 with TRBJ1-1, with 7 nucleotides matching TRBD1. The J segment lost 0 bases and the V segment lost 11 bases, leaving 12 bases of the junction unmatched. Germline values: CDR1 MDHEN, CDR2 SYDVKM. This CDR3 region has 15 residues. CDR3 sequence (DNA): TGTGCCTCACGGACAGGAGTCAGGATGAACACTGAAGCTTTCTTT. Translated: CASRTGVRMNTEAFF.

The chain combines TRBV4-1 with TRBJ2-7; the D gene is possibly TRBD1 (6 bases). The CDR3 sequence is 15 residues long. The V end was cut by 0 bases, the J end by 4 bases, with 13 bases between. The germline V gene encodes CDR1 MGHRA and CDR2 YSYEKL. CDR3 residues: CASSQEHQGNYEQYF. Here the CDR3 DNA reads TGCGCCAGCAGCCAAGAGCACCAGGGGAATTACGAGCAGTACTTC.